The next 8 T cell receptor beta chains were all read from a single sample in a study of spatial heterogeneity in lung cancer. TCRdb reprocessed the 5' RACE reads via MiXCR and lists one record per CDR3 protein. The sample yields some 30,000 distinct CDR3 sequences, roughly a tenth seen once. The time point was: blood at routine non-recurrence follow-up after resection. The specimen was PBMCs, collected at follow-up. These receptors came from a female donor with early-stage non-small cell lung cancer.

The chain links TRBV20-1 to TRBJ1-4, with 11 positions matching TRBD1. Trimming took 5 bases from V and 7 from J; bases not matched to a gene: 3. This CDR3 is built from 13 residues. Germline V gene sequence: CDR1 DFQATT, CDR2 SNEGSKA (reference sequence). CDR3 bases: TGCAGTGCTTGGGACAGGGGGAGTGAAAAACTGTTTTTT. Translating gives CSAWDRGSEKLFF.

This clonotype was counted at least ten times. CDR3 nucleotides: TGTGCCAGCAGCCGACGGTGGGTCCCTCTGAACACTGAAGCTTTCTTT. It encodes CASSRRWVPLNTEAFF. The genes are TRBV5-6 and TRBJ1-1; D is ambiguous. Germline V gives CDR1 SGHDT, CDR2 YYEEEE. The germline V and J ends were trimmed by 4 bases and 0 bases, with 16 bases remaining between them. This CDR3 region has 16 residues.

For the CDR3, the DNA is TGTGCCACCAGTCAGACAGGGTGGGGGGAGCTGTTTTTT. This translates into CATSQTGWGELFF. The chain recombines TRBV24-1 with TRBJ2-2, with 7 bases fitting TRBD1. J gave up 8 bases and V 6 bases, and 5 bases lay outside the gene matches. Germline CDR1 reads KGHDR; CDR2 reads SFDVKD. The CDR3 sequence is 13 residues long.

The rearrangement joins TRBV28 to TRBJ1-1, with TRBD1 identical over 7 bases. The CDR3 loop spans 14 amino acids. From germline, CDR1 is MDHEN and CDR2 SYDVKM. Unmatched junction bases numbered 11, after V lost 7 bases and J lost 6 bases. The CDR3 loop is CASTLVQGGAEAFF. CDR3 DNA sequence: TGTGCCAGCACCTTAGTCCAGGGGGGCGCTGAAGCTTTCTTT.

This clonotype was picked up many times. The chain has TRBV12-3 or TRBV12-4 and TRBJ2-7; D remains unclear. V was pared by 4 bases and J by 5 bases, with 6 bases between. There are 11 residues in the CDR3. The CDR3 DNA is TGTGCCAGCAGTTCTAGAGACGAGCAGTACTTC. It yields the protein CASSSRDEQYF.

This clonotype was seen repeatedly, ten times or more. The CDR3 region is CASSEVLRGTQYF. In nucleotides, the CDR3 is TGTGCCAGCAGTGAAGTCCTTAGGGGTACGCAGTATTTT. V and J are TRBV6-1 and TRBJ2-3; D is perhaps TRBD1 (5 bases). The CDR3 sequence is 13 residues long. The germline gives CDR1 MNHNS, CDR2 SASEGT. The V gene lost 1 base and the J gene lost 8 bases, with 10 bases spanning the gap.

As regards this clonotype: Given a much more abundant clone one base away, this may be a read error. The chain uses TRBV5-1 and TRBJ1-6; possibly TRBD1 for D (6 bases). Germline assignment: CDR1 SGHRS and CDR2 YFSETQ. The CDR3 is 14 residues long. The CDR3: CAISLDSYNSPLHF. CDR3 coding DNA: TGCGCCATCAGCTTGGACAGCTATAATTCACCCCTCCACTTT.

This sequence joins TRBV5-5 and TRBJ1-4; no clear D. V dropped 0 bases and J dropped 17 bases, with 17 bases sitting between them. There are 13 residues in the CDR3. Germline V gene sequence: CDR1 SGHKS, CDR2 YYEKEE (reference sequence). DNA of the CDR3: TGTGCCAGCAGCTTGGAGGGCGGAAGTACAAGATTTTTT. It yields the protein CASSLEGGSTRFF.